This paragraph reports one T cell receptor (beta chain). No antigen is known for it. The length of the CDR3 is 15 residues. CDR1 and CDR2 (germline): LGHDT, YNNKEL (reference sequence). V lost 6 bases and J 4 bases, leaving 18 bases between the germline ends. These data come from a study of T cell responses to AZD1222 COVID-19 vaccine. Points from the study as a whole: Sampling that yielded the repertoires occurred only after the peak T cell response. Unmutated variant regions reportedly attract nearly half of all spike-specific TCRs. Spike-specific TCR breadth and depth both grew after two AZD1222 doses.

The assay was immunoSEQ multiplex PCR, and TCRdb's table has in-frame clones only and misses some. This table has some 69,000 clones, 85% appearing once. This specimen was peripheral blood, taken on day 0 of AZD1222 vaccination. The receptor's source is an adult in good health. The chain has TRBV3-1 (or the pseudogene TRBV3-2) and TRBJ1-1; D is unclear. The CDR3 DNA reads TGTGCCAGCAGACCCAACAAAGGGTGGGCCACTGAAGCTTTCTTT. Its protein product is CASRPNKGWATEAFF.